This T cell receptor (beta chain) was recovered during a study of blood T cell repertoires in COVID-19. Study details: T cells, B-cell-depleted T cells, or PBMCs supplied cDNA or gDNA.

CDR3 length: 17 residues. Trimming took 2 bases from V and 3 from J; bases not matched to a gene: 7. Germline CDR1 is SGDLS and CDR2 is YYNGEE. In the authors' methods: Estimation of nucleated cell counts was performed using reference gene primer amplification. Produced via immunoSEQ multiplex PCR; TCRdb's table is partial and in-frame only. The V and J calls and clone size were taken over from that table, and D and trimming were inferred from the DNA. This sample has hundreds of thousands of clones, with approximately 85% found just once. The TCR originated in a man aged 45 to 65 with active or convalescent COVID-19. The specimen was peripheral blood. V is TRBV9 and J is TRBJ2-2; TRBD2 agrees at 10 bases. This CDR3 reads CASSVGLAASHTGELFF. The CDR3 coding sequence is TGTGCCAGCAGCGTTGGACTAGCGGCATCACACACCGGGGAGCTGTTTTTT.